Following are 29 T cell receptor beta chains from one sample sequenced in a study of Tregs in tolerant kidney transplant recipients. The assay was immunoSEQ multiplex PCR, and TCRdb's table has in-frame clones only and misses some. The sample contains around 30,000 clones, 70% to 85% of which appear only once. Antigen specificity for these receptors is unknown. What was sequenced was Tregs from blood cultured with allogeneic cells. These TCRs come from a human donor in good health.

The V call is TRBV10-1, the J call TRBJ1-5; D possibly corresponds to TRBD1 (6 bases). With 1 base removed from V and 5 bases from J, the gap between germline ends came to 18 bases. CDR3 length: 17 residues. Looked up from germline, CDR1 is WNHNN and CDR2 is SYGVQD (reference sequence). CDR3 protein: CASSELSMGDKDQPQHF. The CDR3 DNA sequence: TGCGCCAGCAGTGAGTTAAGCATGGGGGACAAGGATCAGCCCCAGCATTTT.

The sample holds one count of this clone. This chain links TRBV9 with TRBJ2-7; 9 positions match TRBD1. Trimming removed 4 bases from V and 9 bases from J; junction bases left unmatched: 11. Germline V gene data show CDR1 as SGDLS and CDR2 as YYNGEE. This CDR3 is built from 14 residues. The CDR3 loop reads CASSPPAGTGRQYF. Here the CDR3 DNA reads TGTGCCAGCAGCCCTCCAGCCGGGACAGGGAGGCAGTACTTC.

This chain joins TRBV6-5 and TRBJ2-7; 9 nucleotides match TRBD2. The ends lost 5 bases at V and 5 bases at J; junction bases unmatched: 7. The CDR3 totals 14 residues. Per germline, CDR1 MNHEY and CDR2 SVGAGI. CDR3 DNA sequence: TGTGCCAGCAGTCTACGGGTAGCGGGGGACGAGCAGTACTTC. This codes for CASSLRVAGDEQYF.

This clone was seen a few times. The chain uses TRBV4-2 and TRBJ2-5; TRBD2 matches 7 bases. Germline V gene sequence: CDR1 LGHNA, CDR2 YNFKEQ. Trimming at V came to 3 bases and at J to 2 bases, leaving 6 bases not matched to a gene. The CDR3 totals 15 residues. DNA for the CDR3: TGTGCCAGCAGCCAGGCAGCGGGGCAACAAGAGACCCAGTACTTC. Its translation: CASSQAAGQQETQYF.

The chain employs TRBV18 and TRBJ2-6; TRBD2 aligns across 9 bases. This CDR3 has 18 amino acids. The germline gives CDR1 KGHSH, CDR2 LQKENI. J lost 0 bases, V lost 3 bases, and 6 bases had no gene match. CDR3 bases: TGTGCCAGCTCACCCCCTAGCGGGGCGATCTCTGGGGCCAACGTCCTGACTTTC. It encodes CASSPPSGAISGANVLTF.

The chain joins TRBV2 to TRBJ2-6; D unclear. The CDR3 runs 20 residues. Trimming removed 2 bases from V and 5 bases from J, with 25 bases in between. Germline V gene data show CDR1 as SNHLY and CDR2 as FYNNEI. In DNA form, the CDR3 reads TGTGCCAGCAGTGAATTTGTTTACCGATACAAACAAAGTCGGGCCAACGTCCTGACTTTC. Translating it yields CASSEFVYRYKQSRANVLTF.

The chain combines TRBV7-2 with TRBJ1-1, with 7 positions matching TRBD1. With 4 bases clipped from V and 6 bases from J, the junction kept 11 bases outside the gene matches. Germline CDR1 and CDR2: SGHTA and FQGNSA. This CDR3 is 15 amino acids long. The CDR3, as DNA: TGTGCCAGCAGCTCGGAACCCGGGACAGTCTCTGAAGCTTTCTTT. Translating gives CASSSEPGTVSEAFF.

The chain recombines TRBV10-3 with TRBJ2-7, with TRBD1 identical over 10 bases. The CDR3 has 13 residues. From germline, CDR1 is ENHRY and CDR2 SYGVKD. Trimming cost V 6 bases and J 3 bases; bases outside gene matches: 2. CDR3 DNA: TGTGCCATCAGGGGGACAGGGGACTACGAGCAGTACTTC. It encodes CAIRGTGDYEQYF.

The CDR3 protein is CASRGTGTVGGGKETQYF. The CDR3 coding sequence is TGTGCCAGTAGAGGGACTGGAACAGTTGGAGGGGGGAAAGAGACCCAGTACTTC. This chain uses TRBV19 with TRBJ2-5; D may be TRBD1 or TRBD2 (6 bases each). V lost 6 bases, J lost 3 bases, and 26 bases lay in between. The CDR3 covers 18 residues. In germline, CDR1 is LNHDA, CDR2 SQIVND (reference sequence).

The V gene is TRBV7-9, the J gene TRBJ2-3; 15 bases agree with TRBD2. The germline V gene encodes CDR1 SEHNR and CDR2 FQNEAQ (reference sequence). V lost 5 bases to trimming and J lost 2 bases; unmatched junction nucleotides: 11. The length of the CDR3 is 19 residues. The CDR3 DNA follows: TGTGCCAGCAGCCCTACCCTCGGACTAGCGGGGGGGCTCACAGATACGCAGTATTTT. Translation: CASSPTLGLAGGLTDTQYF. Drawing the rest from reference TRBV7-9 and TRBJ2-3, the complete variable domain is DTGVSQNPRHKITKRGQNVTFRCDPISEHNRLYWYRQTLGQGPEFLTYFQNEAQLEKSRLLSDRFSAERPKGSFSTLEIQRTEQGDSAMYLCASSPTLGLAGGLTDTQYFGPGTRLTVL.

This clone was picked up a small number of times. This rearrangement joins TRBV11-2 to TRBJ1-1; no clear D. The ends were cut back, 2 bases at V and 0 bases at J, with 10 bases in the middle. The CDR3 consists of 15 residues. Germline CDR1 SGHAT, CDR2 FQNNGV. In DNA form, the CDR3 reads TGTGCCAGCAGCTTAAGTCGGATGATGAACACTGAAGCTTTCTTT. It encodes CASSLSRMMNTEAFF.

The rearrangement links TRBV5-1 to TRBJ2-3; 11 positions match TRBD2. V dropped 1 base and J dropped 4; count of bases not matched to a gene: 8. The CDR3 length is 17 residues. Germline V gene sequence: CDR1 SGHRS, CDR2 YFSETQ. As DNA, the CDR3 is TGCGCCAGCAGCTTGCTACTACTAGCGGGAGCCTCAGATACGCAGTATTTT. It is translated as CASSLLLLAGASDTQYF.

Worth noting for this clone: In the same sample, other DNA sequences code for this CDR3. This chain connects TRBV7-2 to TRBJ2-3; D gene ambiguous. V gave up 3 bases and J gave up 6 bases, with 4 bases separating them. This CDR3 has 11 amino acids. Germline V CDR1 and CDR2: SGHTA, FQGNSA. Written as DNA, the CDR3 is TGTGCCAGCAGCTTGATGGATACGCAGTATTTT. Translation gives CASSLMDTQYF.

V gene TRBV7-3 combines with J gene TRBJ2-2; D is possibly TRBD1 (5 bases). From germline, CDR1 is SGHTA and CDR2 FQGTGA. Trimming took off 5 bases at V and 6 bases at J, with 10 bases between the two ends. This CDR3 comprises 13 residues. CDR3 sequence reads: CASSPGPAGELFF. The CDR3 nucleotides are TGTGCCAGCAGCCCAGGGCCGGCCGGGGAGCTGTTTTTT.

The chain is built from TRBV27 and TRBJ2-3; either TRBD1 or TRBD2 may fit D (5 bases each). Germline values: CDR1 MNHEY, CDR2 SMNVEV (reference sequence). The CDR3 covers 13 residues. V was pared by 3 bases and J by 4 bases, with 8 bases between. The CDR3 loop reads CASSFRGADTQYF. For the CDR3, the DNA is TGTGCCAGCAGTTTTCGAGGGGCAGATACGCAGTATTTT.

This chain connects TRBV11-2 to TRBJ1-6, with TRBD1 matching 7 bases. The CDR3 sequence is 17 residues long. Per the germline V gene, CDR1 is SGHAT and CDR2 is FQNNGV. The J segment lost 4 bases and the V segment lost 3 bases, leaving 9 bases of the junction unmatched. CDR3 sequence reads: CASSFLEGQIYNSPLHF. The CDR3 DNA reads TGTGCCAGCAGCTTCCTTGAGGGACAGATTTATAATTCACCCCTCCACTTT.

V gene TRBV7-9 combines with J gene TRBJ2-3; D is undetermined. The length of the CDR3 is 14 residues. Trimming stripped 5 bases from V and 3 bases from J, with 12 bases between. The germline V gene encodes CDR1 SEHNR and CDR2 FQNEAQ (reference sequence). The CDR3: CASSQRALTDTQYF. CDR3 coding DNA: TGTGCCAGCAGCCAACGGGCCCTAACAGATACGCAGTATTTT. Combining the CDR3 with reference TRBV7-9 and TRBJ2-3 gives the whole variable domain DTGVSQNPRHKITKRGQNVTFRCDPISEHNRLYWYRQTLGQGPEFLTYFQNEAQLEKSRLLSDRFSAERPKGSFSTLEIQRTEQGDSAMYLCASSQRALTDTQYFGPGTRLTVL.

The CDR3 DNA sequence: TGTGCCAGCAGCTTGGGGGGGAGCTCCTACAATGAGCAGTTCTTC. The encoded protein is CASSLGGSSYNEQFF. V and J are TRBV5-6 and TRBJ2-1; possibly TRBD1 or TRBD2 for D (5 bases each). V dropped 0 bases and J dropped 0 bases, with 7 bases sitting between them. The CDR3 has 15 amino acids. Germline V gene sequence: CDR1 SGHDT, CDR2 YYEEEE. Variable domain in full (rest from reference TRBV5-6 and TRBJ2-1): DAGVTQSPTHLIKTRGQQVTLRCSPKSGHDTVSWYQQALGQGPQFIFQYYEEEERQRGNFPDRFSGHQFPNYSSELNVNALLLGDSALYLCASSLGGSSYNEQFFGPGTRLTVL.

The chain links TRBV6-1 to TRBJ1-5; D is perhaps TRBD1 (5 bases). CDR3 length: 13 amino acids. Germline V gives CDR1 MNHNS, CDR2 SASEGT. The V end was cut by 3 bases, the J end by 4 bases, with 7 bases between. The CDR3, as DNA: TGTGCCAGCAGTGACAGGGTTAATCAGCCCCAGCATTTT. Amino acid sequence: CASSDRVNQPQHF.

CDR3 DNA: TGTGCCAGCAGCTTACCGGGGGGCGGGACCGGGGAGCTGTTTTTT. It yields the protein CASSLPGGGTGELFF. The V call is TRBV7-2, the J call TRBJ2-2; a weak D match, TRBD2 (7 bases). Germline loops: CDR1 SGHTA, CDR2 FQGNSA. Trimming stripped 2 bases from V and 5 bases from J, with 12 bases between. The CDR3 length is 15 residues.

V is TRBV20-1 and J is TRBJ1-2; no reliable D call. The CDR3 extends over 11 amino acids. With 8 bases removed from V and 4 bases from J, the gap between germline ends came to 11 bases. Looked up from germline, CDR1 is DFQATT and CDR2 is SNEGSKA (reference sequence). The CDR3 DNA reads as TGCAGTTCCCGGACTGGCTATGGCTACACCTTC. It encodes CSSRTGYGYTF.

The chain employs TRBV7-9 and TRBJ2-2, with unresolved D. Per the germline V gene, CDR1 is SEHNR and CDR2 is FQNEAQ (reference sequence). Trimming took off 6 bases at V and 8 bases at J, with 10 bases between the two ends. CDR3 length: 12 residues. The CDR3 DNA follows: TGTGCCAGCAGTCTTACCCTGGGGGAGCTGTTTTTT. Its protein is CASSLTLGELFF. Combining the CDR3 with reference TRBV7-9 and TRBJ2-2 gives the whole variable domain DTGVSQNPRHKITKRGQNVTFRCDPISEHNRLYWYRQTLGQGPEFLTYFQNEAQLEKSRLLSDRFSAERPKGSFSTLEIQRTEQGDSAMYLCASSLTLGELFFGEGSRLTVL.

This clone has only a few counts. V gene TRBV7-6 combines with J gene TRBJ2-7; D not certain. V lost 4 bases and J 4 bases, leaving 14 bases between the germline ends. Germline V gives CDR1 SGHVS, CDR2 FNYEAQ. There are 14 residues in the CDR3. CDR3 sequence: CASSSTDGSYEQYF. For the CDR3, the DNA is TGTGCCAGCAGCTCAACGGACGGTTCGTACGAGCAGTACTTC.

The gene calls are TRBV7-2 and TRBJ2-7; 9 nucleotides agree with TRBD1. The CDR3 is made up of 14 amino acids. Germline V CDR1 and CDR2: SGHTA, FQGNSA. V lost 5 bases to trimming and J lost 2 bases; unmatched junction nucleotides: 4. The CDR3 DNA follows: TGTGCCAGCAGCCCCGGGACAGGGCCCTACGAGCAGTACTTC. It yields the protein CASSPGTGPYEQYF.

The V and J genes are TRBV20-1 and TRBJ1-1; D gene ambiguous. V lost 6 bases, J lost 4 bases, and 9 bases lay in between. This CDR3 is 11 amino acids long. The germline V gene has CDR1 DFQATT and CDR2 SNEGSKA (reference sequence). The DNA of the CDR3 is TGCAGTGCAGCCCGTGTCACTGAAGCTTTCTTT. It encodes CSAARVTEAFF.

The DNA for the CDR3 is TGTGCCAGCAGCTCCTCCGGGACTAGCACAGATACGCAGTATTTT. It codes for CASSSSGTSTDTQYF. The genes are TRBV11-3 and TRBJ2-3; TRBD2 is a possible D gene (6 bases). This CDR3 spans 15 amino acids. Germline lookup yields CDR1 SGHNT and CDR2 YENEEA. V dropped 4 bases and J dropped 0 bases, with 11 bases sitting between them. Full variable domain (rest looked up from reference TRBV11-3 and TRBJ2-3): EAGVVQSPRYKIIEKKQPVAFWCNPISGHNTLYWYLQNLGQGPELLIRYENEEAVDDSQLPKDRFSAERLKGVDSTLKIQPAELGDSAVYLCASSSSGTSTDTQYFGPGTRLTVL.

The rearrangement links TRBV11-2 to TRBJ1-2; possibly TRBD1 for D (5 bases). Trimming stripped 0 bases from V and 8 bases from J, with 22 bases between. Germline CDR1 and CDR2: SGHAT and FQNNGV. The CDR3 sequence is 17 residues long. The CDR3 loop is CASSLDRGRTERWGYTF. Here the CDR3 DNA reads TGTGCCAGCAGCTTAGACCGGGGCCGGACGGAGAGATGGGGCTACACCTTC. Filled out from reference TRBV11-2 and TRBJ1-2, the complete variable domain reads EAGVAQSPRYKIIEKRQSVAFWCNPISGHATLYWYQQILGQGPKLLIQFQNNGVVDDSQLPKDRFSAERLKGVDSTLKIQPAKLEDSAVYLCASSLDRGRTERWGYTFGSGTRLTVV.

This chain links TRBV7-2 with TRBJ2-3; D not resolved. Germline-derived CDR1 and CDR2 are SGHTA and FQGNSA. The CDR3 runs 14 residues. V lost 1 base to trimming and J lost 1 base, with 6 bases between them. The CDR3 coding sequence is TGTGCCAGCAGCTTAGATTGGGGCACAGATACGCAGTATTTT. It codes for CASSLDWGTDTQYF. Drawing the rest from reference TRBV7-2 and TRBJ2-3, the complete variable domain is GAGVSQSPSNKVTEKGKDVELRCDPISGHTALYWYRQSLGQGLEFLIYFQGNSAPDKSGLPSDRFSAERTGGSVSTLTIQRTQQEDSAVYLCASSLDWGTDTQYFGPGTRLTVL.

The chain combines TRBV18 with TRBJ2-7; 8 bases match TRBD2. The CDR3 has 16 residues. The germline V gene has CDR1 KGHSH and CDR2 LQKENI. The V and J ends lost 2 bases and 2 bases, in that order; junction bases with no gene match: 8. DNA of the CDR3: TGTGCCAGCTCACCATTTCGGGGGGGGTCGACCTACGAGCAGTACTTC. Its translation: CASSPFRGGSTYEQYF.